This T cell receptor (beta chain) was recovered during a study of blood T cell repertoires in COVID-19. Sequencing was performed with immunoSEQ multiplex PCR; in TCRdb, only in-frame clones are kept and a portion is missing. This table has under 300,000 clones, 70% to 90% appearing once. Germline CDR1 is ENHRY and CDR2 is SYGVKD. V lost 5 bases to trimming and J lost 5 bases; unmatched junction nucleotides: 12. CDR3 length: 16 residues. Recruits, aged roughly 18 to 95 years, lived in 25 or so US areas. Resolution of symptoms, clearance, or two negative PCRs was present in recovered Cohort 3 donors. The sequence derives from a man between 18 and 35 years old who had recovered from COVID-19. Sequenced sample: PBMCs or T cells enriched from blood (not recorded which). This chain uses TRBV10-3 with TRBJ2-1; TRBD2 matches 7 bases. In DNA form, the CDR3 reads TGTGCCATCAGTACCCAAGGCGGGAGAGTCCACAATGAGCAGTTCTTC. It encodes CAISTQGGRVHNEQFF.